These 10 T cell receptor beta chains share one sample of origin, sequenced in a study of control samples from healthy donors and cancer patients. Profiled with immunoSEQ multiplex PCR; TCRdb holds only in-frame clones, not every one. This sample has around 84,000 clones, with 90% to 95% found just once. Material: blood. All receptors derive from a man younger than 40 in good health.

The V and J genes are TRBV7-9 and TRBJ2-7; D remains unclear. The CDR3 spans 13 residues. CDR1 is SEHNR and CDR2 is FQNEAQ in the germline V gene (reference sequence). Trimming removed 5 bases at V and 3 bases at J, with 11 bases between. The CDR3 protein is CASSPDLNYEQYF. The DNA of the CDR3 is TGTGCCAGCAGCCCAGACCTCAACTACGAGCAGTACTTC.

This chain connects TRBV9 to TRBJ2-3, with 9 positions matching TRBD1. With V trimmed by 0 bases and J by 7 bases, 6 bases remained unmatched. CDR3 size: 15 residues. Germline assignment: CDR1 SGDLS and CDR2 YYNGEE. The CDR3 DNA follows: TGTGCCAGCAGCGTAGAAGGGACAGGGACTAATACGCAGTATTTT. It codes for CASSVEGTGTNTQYF.

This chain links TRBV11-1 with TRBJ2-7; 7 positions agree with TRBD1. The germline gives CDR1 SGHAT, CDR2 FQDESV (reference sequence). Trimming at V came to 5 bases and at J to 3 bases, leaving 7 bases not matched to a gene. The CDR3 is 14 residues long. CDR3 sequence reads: CASSPGQAYYEQYF. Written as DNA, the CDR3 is TGTGCCAGCAGCCCCGGACAGGCCTACTACGAGCAGTACTTC.

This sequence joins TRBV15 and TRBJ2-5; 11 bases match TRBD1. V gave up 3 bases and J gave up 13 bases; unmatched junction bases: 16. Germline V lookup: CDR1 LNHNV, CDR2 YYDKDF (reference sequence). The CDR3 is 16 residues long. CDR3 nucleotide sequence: TGTGCCACCAGCAGGGAACGCTCCCGGGACAGGGGGTTTCGGTACTTC. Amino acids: CATSRERSRDRGFRYF.

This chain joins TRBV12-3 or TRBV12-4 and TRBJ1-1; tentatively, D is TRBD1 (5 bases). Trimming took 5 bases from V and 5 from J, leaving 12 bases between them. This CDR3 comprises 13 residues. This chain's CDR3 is CASSPGFGTEAFF. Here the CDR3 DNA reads TGTGCCAGCAGTCCAGGGTTCGGGACTGAAGCTTTCTTT.

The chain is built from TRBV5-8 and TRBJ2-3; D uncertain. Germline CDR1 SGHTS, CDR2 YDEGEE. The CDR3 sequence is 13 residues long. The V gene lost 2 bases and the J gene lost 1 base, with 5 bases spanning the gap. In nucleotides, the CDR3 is TGTGCCAGCAGCTTACCAGGCACAGATACGCAGTATTTT. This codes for CASSLPGTDTQYF.

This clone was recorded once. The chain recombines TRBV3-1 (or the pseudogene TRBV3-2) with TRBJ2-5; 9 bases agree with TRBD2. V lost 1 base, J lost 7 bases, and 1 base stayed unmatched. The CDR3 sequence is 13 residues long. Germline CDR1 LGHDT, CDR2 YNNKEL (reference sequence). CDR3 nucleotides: TGTGCCAGCAGCCAAGGGCGGGAGGGGACCCAGTACTTC. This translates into CASSQGREGTQYF.

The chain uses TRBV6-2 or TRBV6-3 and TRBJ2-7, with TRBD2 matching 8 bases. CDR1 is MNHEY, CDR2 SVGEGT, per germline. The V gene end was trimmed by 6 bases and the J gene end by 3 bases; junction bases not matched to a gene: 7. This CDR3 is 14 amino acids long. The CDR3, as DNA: TGTGCCAGCAGCCGGCGCGGGGGGATCTACGAGCAGTACTTC. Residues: CASSRRGGIYEQYF.

This CDR3 is CASSLEGTRAPYGYTF. The CDR3 DNA reads as TGTGCCAGCAGCTTAGAGGGGACGAGGGCCCCCTATGGCTACACCTTC. The chain joins TRBV7-9 to TRBJ1-2; maybe TRBD1 (5 bases). Germline V gene lookup returns CDR1 SEHNR and CDR2 FQNEAQ (reference sequence). The CDR3 is 16 amino acids. Trimming pared 1 base from V and 4 bases from J, leaving 16 bases between.

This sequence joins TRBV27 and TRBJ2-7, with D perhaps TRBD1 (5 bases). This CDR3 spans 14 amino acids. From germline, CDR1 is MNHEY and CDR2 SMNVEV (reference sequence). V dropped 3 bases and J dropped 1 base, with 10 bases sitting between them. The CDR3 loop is CASSLIRGSYEQYF. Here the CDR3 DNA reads TGTGCCAGCAGTTTGATTAGGGGATCCTACGAGCAGTACTTC.